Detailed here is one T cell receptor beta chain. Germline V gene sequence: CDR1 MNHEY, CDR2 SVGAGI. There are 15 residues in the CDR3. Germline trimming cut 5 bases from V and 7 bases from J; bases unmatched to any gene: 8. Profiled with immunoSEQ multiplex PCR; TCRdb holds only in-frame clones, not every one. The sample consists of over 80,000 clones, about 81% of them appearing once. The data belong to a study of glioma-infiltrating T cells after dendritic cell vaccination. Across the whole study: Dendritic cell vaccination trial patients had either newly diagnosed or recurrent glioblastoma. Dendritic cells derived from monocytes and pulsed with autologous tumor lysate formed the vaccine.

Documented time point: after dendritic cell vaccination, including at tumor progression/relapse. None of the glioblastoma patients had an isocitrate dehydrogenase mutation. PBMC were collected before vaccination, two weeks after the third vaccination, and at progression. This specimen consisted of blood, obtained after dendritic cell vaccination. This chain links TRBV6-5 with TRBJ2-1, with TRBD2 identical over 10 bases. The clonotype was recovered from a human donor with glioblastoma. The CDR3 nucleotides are TGTGCCAGCAGTAAACCTAGCGGGGGTAAAAATGAGCAGTTCTTC. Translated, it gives CASSKPSGGKNEQFF.